The 5 T cell receptor beta chains listed next were all sequenced from one sample in a study of chemoradiotherapy in HPV16-positive cancers. The assay was immunoSEQ multiplex PCR, and TCRdb's table has in-frame clones only and misses some. The sample holds about 32,000 clones, about 91% seen once. The sample here was blood, taken from a patient who underwent chemoradiotherapy. The receptors stem from a human donor with HPV-associated anogenital cancer.

This sequence joins TRBV28 and TRBJ2-7, with D perhaps assigned TRBD1 or TRBD2 (5 bases each). Germline loops: CDR1 MDHEN, CDR2 SYDVKM. The V gene lost 4 bases and the J gene lost 1 base, with 14 bases spanning the gap. The CDR3 is made up of 15 amino acids. The CDR3 sequence: CASSSTGTASYEQYF. The CDR3 nucleotides are TGTGCCAGCAGTTCTACCGGGACGGCTTCCTACGAGCAGTACTTC.

This chain joins TRBV7-2 and TRBJ1-2; 7 nucleotides line up with TRBD1. V lost 1 base, J lost 5 bases, and 13 bases stayed unmatched. Germline lookup yields CDR1 SGHTA and CDR2 FQGNSA. This CDR3 is built from 17 residues. CDR3 bases: TGTGCCAGCAGCTTAGGTGTTGACAGGGTGGGGCGGTATGGCTACACCTTC. Its translation: CASSLGVDRVGRYGYTF.

The CDR3 DNA reads as TGTGCCAGCAGCCCCGTAGTGGGCTACCAAGAGACCCAGTACTTC. Translation: CASSPVVGYQETQYF. The chain carries TRBV7-3 and TRBJ2-5; D call uncertain. CDR1 is SGHTA and CDR2 is FQGTGA in the germline V gene. The CDR3 is 15 residues long. V lost 5 bases and J 0 bases, leaving 13 bases between the germline ends.

The genes are TRBV15 and TRBJ2-1; D unresolved. The CDR3 length is 17 residues. V shed 5 bases and J shed 1 base, with 18 bases lying between them. CDR1 LNHNV and CDR2 YYDKDF come from the germline V gene (reference sequence). CDR3: CATSPGVRRVSYNEQFF. CDR3 sequence (DNA): TGTGCCACCAGCCCAGGAGTCCGGAGAGTTTCCTACAATGAGCAGTTCTTC.

V gene TRBV6-1 combines with J gene TRBJ1-2, with no clear D. Germline CDR1 and CDR2: MNHNS and SASEGT. CDR3 length: 15 residues. V was trimmed by 7 bases and J by 5 bases, leaving 20 bases between them. The CDR3 bases are TGTGCCAGCACTTGGGAAGTCCAGCAGATGTATGGCTACACCTTC. Its translation: CASTWEVQQMYGYTF.